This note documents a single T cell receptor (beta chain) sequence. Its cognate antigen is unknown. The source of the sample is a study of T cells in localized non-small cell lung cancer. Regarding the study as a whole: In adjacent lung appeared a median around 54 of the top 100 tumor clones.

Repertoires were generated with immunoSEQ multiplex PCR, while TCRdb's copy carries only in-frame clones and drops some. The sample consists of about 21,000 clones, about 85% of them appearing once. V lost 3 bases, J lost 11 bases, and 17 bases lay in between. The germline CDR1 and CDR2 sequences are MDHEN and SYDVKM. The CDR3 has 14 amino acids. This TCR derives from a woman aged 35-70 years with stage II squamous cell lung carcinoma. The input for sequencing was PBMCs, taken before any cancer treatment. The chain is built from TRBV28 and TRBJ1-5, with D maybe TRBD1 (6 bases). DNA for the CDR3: TGTGCCAGCAGTTTCTCAGGGGTGAGGAGAGCCCAGCATTTT. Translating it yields CASSFSGVRRAQHF.